The count of the clone carrying this T cell receptor beta chain is one. Its antigen is not known. The data stem from a study of T cell repertoires in cytomegalovirus infection. Study-wide results and caveats: Clonotypes of TCR beta that were HLA-C-restricted and CMV-specific dominated the ex vivo response.

The germline V gene encodes CDR1 DFQATT and CDR2 SNEGSKA (reference sequence). V lost 6 bases, J lost 0 bases, and 14 bases lay in between. The CDR3 extends over 14 amino acids. TCRdb independently ran MiXCR on the reads; one entry per CDR3 protein. The sample records about 130,000 distinct CDR3 sequences, 25% to 35% being singletons. This receptor was taken from a human donor in good health (CMV status not recorded). Some clones in this sample may be carry-over from other donors' samples. The source was CD8+ T cells from cultured PBMCs, collected from culture after CMV antigen stimulation. V is TRBV20-1 and J is TRBJ1-2; D gene ambiguous. The CDR3 DNA reads as TGCAGTGCCCCCCCCGGCATTTCTAACTATGGCTACACCTTC. This encodes CSAPPGISNYGYTF.